This T cell receptor beta chain was recorded in a study of T cells in narcolepsy. Study overall: Donors had narcolepsy type 1 or type 2, or were healthy controls.

In germline, CDR1 is GTSNPN, CDR2 SVGIG (reference sequence). The CDR3 totals 15 residues. The V gene end was trimmed by 0 bases and the J gene end by 6 bases; junction bases not matched to a gene: 10. Study-wide points: Blood of same and different patients, but not healthy controls, reportedly held recurring autoreactive clonotypes.

The data were produced by immunoSEQ multiplex PCR, yet TCRdb's version contains in-frame clones alone and is incomplete. Counted here are around 1,600 clones, roughly 40% occurring once; the ten biggest clones make up 15% to 20%. Points on this clone: Its antigen remains unknown.

The clonotype originates from a human donor with narcolepsy. The V gene is TRBV30, the J gene TRBJ2-7; 8 bases are shared with TRBD1. What was sequenced was cultured CD8+ T cells from cerebrospinal fluid. Written as DNA, the CDR3 is TGTGCCTGGAGTGTACAGGACAGGGCGGTTGGCGAGCAGTACTTC. It codes for CAWSVQDRAVGEQYF.